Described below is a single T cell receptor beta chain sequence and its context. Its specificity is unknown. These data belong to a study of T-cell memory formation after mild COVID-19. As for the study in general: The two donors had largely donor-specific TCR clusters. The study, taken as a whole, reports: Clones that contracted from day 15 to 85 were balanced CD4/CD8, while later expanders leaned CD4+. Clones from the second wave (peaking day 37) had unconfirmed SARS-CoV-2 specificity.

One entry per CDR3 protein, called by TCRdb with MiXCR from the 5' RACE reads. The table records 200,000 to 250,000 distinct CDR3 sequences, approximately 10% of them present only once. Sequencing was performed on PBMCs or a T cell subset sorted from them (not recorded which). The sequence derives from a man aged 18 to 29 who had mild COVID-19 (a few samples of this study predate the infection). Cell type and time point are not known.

CDR3 sequence (DNA): TGTGCCAGCAGCCAAGCTGGGACAGGGATCACTGAAGCTTTCTTT. Translation: CASSQAGTGITEAFF. V usage is TRBV4-2 and J usage is TRBJ1-1, with TRBD1 matching 9 bases. With V trimmed by 1 base and J by 4 bases, 4 bases remained unmatched. This CDR3 region has 15 residues. Germline lookup yields CDR1 LGHNA and CDR2 YNFKEQ.